This TCR beta chain came from a study of cytomegalovirus exposure and HLA in healthy donors. The CDR3 covers 17 residues. Germline CDR1 GTSNPN, CDR2 SVGIG (reference sequence). Trimming cost V 0 bases and J 10 bases; bases outside gene matches: 14. 13 Jbeta primers and 60 Vbeta primers were used for the PCR. Here immunoSEQ multiplex PCR was the method, and the copy in TCRdb shows in-frame clones only, minus some. This sample's table reports approximately 68,000 clones. This TCR derives from a female donor in good health and CMV-seropositive. The rearrangement uses TRBV30 and TRBJ1-4; 10 bases line up with TRBD1. The specimen sequenced was PBMCs. DNA of the CDR3: TGTGCCTGGAGTGTACGAGGGGACAGGGGTAGCTTCGGAAAACTGTTTTTT. It codes for CAWSVRGDRGSFGKLFF.